This entry concerns a single T cell receptor (beta chain). Its antigen is unidentified. These data come from a study of T cell responses to AZD1222 COVID-19 vaccine. Study outcomes and limitations: Baseline antibody screening turned up just 6 or 7 seropositive AZD1222 recipients.

The V end was cut by 3 bases, the J end by 0 bases, with 9 bases between. Germline V gene sequence: CDR1 GTSNPN, CDR2 SVGIG (reference sequence). There are 14 residues in the CDR3. Assay: immunoSEQ multiplex PCR; the TCRdb copy retains only in-frame clones and omits some. The top ten hold under 5% of the sample, which has 86,000 or so clones, approximately 90% seen once. The sample in question was peripheral blood, obtained on day 0 of MenACWY control vaccination. The source of this sequence is an adult in good health. This rearrangement joins TRBV30 to TRBJ2-1, with D possibly called TRBD1 or TRBD2 (5 bases each). CDR3 sequence reads: CAWRGTSSYNEQFF. The DNA of the CDR3 is TGTGCCTGGAGGGGGACCTCCTCCTACAATGAGCAGTTCTTC.